The 2 T cell receptor beta chains presented below share a single source sample, sequenced in a study of blood T cell repertoires in COVID-19 (dated by TCRdb to 2019 to 2021). The library was made by the immunoSEQ multiplex PCR assay. What TCRdb holds here is the immuneACCESS table cut down to in-frame rearrangements. Part of the clones is not present; checked against another copy, under half of the missing clones reflect an unresolved V gene, and the others are unexplained. The sample yields just over 150,000 clones; 70% to 85% were counted once. Of the sample, 6.5% to 9% falls within the top ten clones. The sequencing sample was made of peripheral blood. The receptors originated from a woman aged 40 to 50 with COVID-19, enrolled during active disease.

The gene calls are TRBV3-1 (or the pseudogene TRBV3-2) and TRBJ1-2; the D gene is possibly TRBD1 (6 bases). This CDR3 has 15 amino acids. The V end lost 0 bases, the J end lost 8 bases, and 16 bases lay between the germline ends. Germline V gene lookup returns CDR1 LGHDT and CDR2 YNNKEL (reference sequence). CDR3: CASSQEGQPKRGYTF. CDR3 nucleotide sequence: TGTGCCAGCAGCCAAGAGGGACAACCTAAACGAGGCTACACCTTC.

V and J are TRBV19 and TRBJ1-5; a weak D match, TRBD1 (5 bases). This CDR3 region has 16 residues. Looked up from germline, CDR1 is LNHDA and CDR2 is SQIVND (reference sequence). Trimming took off 5 bases at V and 3 bases at J, with 17 bases between the two ends. CDR3 DNA: TGTGCCAGTAGTGCGACAGCGTTACTCAACAATCAGCCCCAGCATTTT. Translation gives CASSATALLNNQPQHF.